The clone carrying this T cell receptor (beta chain) has just one count. The antigen is not known. This sample is part of a study of T cell responses to AZD1222 COVID-19 vaccine. Whole-study findings and limits: At 160-218 and 743-854, vaccine-associated CD4 TCRs were dominant, and they spanned spike.

Using immunoSEQ multiplex PCR, the repertoire was profiled, and TCRdb retains in-frame clones only, with some absent. The table lists approximately 89,000 clones, 90% of them singletons. V lost 0 bases and J lost 3, with 14 bases in between. The CDR3 loop spans 16 amino acids. Per germline, CDR1 SGDLS and CDR2 YYNGEE. Some second doses came at about 4 weeks and others at about 12 weeks; these were pooled. This TCR was recovered from an adult who received the AZD1222 COVID-19 vaccine. The chain has TRBV9 and TRBJ2-3; the D gene is possibly TRBD2 (6 bases). The sequenced sample was peripheral blood, obtained 28 days after the second AZD1222 dose. Here the CDR3 reads CASSVVGTPYTDTQYF. In nucleotides, the CDR3 is TGTGCCAGCAGCGTAGTAGGGACTCCCTATACAGATACGCAGTATTTT.